Described below is a single TCR beta chain sequence and its context. A junction end diverges from the germline sequence, so it may reflect a read error. This entry comes from a study of blood T cell repertoires in COVID-19. The wider study: Nucleic acid was either cDNA or gDNA, and it came from T cells, B-cell-depleted T cells, or PBMCs.

The CDR3 totals 15 residues. Germline values: CDR1 LGHDT, CDR2 YNNKEL (reference sequence). Data came from immunoSEQ multiplex PCR; TCRdb stores just in-frame clones and leaves some out. The sample includes fewer than 250,000 clones, 92% of them seen just once. This sequence originates from a man aged 30 to 39 with acute or convalescent COVID-19. Sequenced material: peripheral blood. This chain uses TRBV3-1 (or the pseudogene TRBV3-2) with TRBJ1-3; the D gene is possibly TRBD1 (5 bases). In DNA, the CDR3 is TGTGCCAGCACCCAAGGGGCGATATCTGGAAACACCATATATTTT. Its translation: CASTQGAISGNTIYF.